This TCR beta chain was identified in a study of blood T cells in healthy people across ages. Study-level points and caveats: Naive and antigen-experienced cells were not separated, limiting conclusive comparison. Long-lived and aged donors differed, with more naive CD4+ cells and higher diversity in the long-lived.

In germline, CDR1 is DFQATT, CDR2 SNEGSKA (reference sequence). CDR3 length: 14 amino acids. With 5 bases clipped from V and 0 bases from J, the junction kept 3 bases outside the gene matches. Alongside a J-beta primer mix, a sample-barcoded 5' primer served in a second PCR lasting about 6 to 11 cycles. Every sample gave at least 2.5 million paired-end reads containing CDR3. TCRdb reanalysed the 5' RACE reads using MiXCR and keeps one entry per CDR3 protein. The data contain 780,000 or so distinct CDR3 sequences, approximately 60% of them singletons. Each donor supplied roughly 10 milliliters of peripheral blood. About this clonotype: What it recognizes is unknown.

This sequence joins TRBV20-1 and TRBJ2-1, with 8 positions matching TRBD2. Sequenced: blood. This sequence originates from a man aged 35 to 55 in good health. DNA for the CDR3: TGCAGTGCTGATAGCGGGGACTCCTACAATGAGCAGTTCTTC. This sequence encodes CSADSGDSYNEQFF.